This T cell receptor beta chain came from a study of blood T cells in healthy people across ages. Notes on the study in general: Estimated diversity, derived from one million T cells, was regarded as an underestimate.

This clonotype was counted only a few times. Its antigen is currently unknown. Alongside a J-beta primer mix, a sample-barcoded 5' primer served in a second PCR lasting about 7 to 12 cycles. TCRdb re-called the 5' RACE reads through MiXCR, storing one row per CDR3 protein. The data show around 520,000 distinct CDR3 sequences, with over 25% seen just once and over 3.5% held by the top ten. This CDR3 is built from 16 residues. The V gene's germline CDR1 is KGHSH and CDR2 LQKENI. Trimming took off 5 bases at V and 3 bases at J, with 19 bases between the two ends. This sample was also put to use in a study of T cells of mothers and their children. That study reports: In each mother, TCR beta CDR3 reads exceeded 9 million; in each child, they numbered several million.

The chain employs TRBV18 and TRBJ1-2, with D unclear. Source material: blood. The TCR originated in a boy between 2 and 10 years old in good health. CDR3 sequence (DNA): TGTGCCAGCTCATTACGGGTCGAGGCGCGAGACTATGGCTACACCTTC. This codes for CASSLRVEARDYGYTF.